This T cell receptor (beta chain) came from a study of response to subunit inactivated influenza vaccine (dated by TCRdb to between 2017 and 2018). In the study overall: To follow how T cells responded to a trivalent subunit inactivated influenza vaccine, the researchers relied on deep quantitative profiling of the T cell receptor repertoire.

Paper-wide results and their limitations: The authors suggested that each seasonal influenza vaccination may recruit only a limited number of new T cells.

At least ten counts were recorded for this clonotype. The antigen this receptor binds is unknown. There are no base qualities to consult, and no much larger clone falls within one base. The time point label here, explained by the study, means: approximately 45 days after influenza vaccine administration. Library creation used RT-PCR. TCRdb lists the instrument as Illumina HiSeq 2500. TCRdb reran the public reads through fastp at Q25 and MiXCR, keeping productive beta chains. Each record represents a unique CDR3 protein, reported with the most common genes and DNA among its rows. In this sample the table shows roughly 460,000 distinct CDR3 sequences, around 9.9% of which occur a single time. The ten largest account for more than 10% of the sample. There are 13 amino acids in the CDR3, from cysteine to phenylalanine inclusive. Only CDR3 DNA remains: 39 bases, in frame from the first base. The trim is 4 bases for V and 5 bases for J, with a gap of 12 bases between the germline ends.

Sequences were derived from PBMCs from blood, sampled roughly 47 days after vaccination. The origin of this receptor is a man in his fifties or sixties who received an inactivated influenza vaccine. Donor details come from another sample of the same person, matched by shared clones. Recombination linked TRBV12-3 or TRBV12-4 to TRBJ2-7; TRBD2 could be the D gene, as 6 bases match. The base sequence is TGTGCCAGCAGTTCGGGAGAGGGCAACGAGCAGTACTTC. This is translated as CASSSGEGNEQYF.